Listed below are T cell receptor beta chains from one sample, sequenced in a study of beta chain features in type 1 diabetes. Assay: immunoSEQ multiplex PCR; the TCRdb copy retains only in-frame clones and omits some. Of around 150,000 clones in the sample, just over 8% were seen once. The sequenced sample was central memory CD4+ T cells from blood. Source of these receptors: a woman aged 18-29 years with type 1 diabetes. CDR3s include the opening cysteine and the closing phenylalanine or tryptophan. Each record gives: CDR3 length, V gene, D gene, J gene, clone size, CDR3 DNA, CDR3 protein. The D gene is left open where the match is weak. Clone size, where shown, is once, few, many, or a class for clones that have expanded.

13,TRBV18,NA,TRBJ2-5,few,TGTGCCAGCTCACTCCTGACAGAAGAGACCCAGTACTTC,CASSLLTEETQYF
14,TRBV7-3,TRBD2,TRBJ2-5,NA,TGTGCCAGCAGCTTAGGAGCGGGGGGAGAGACCCAGTACTTC,CASSLGAGGETQYF
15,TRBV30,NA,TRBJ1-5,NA,TGTGCCTGGAGTGTGGCTGGGGGGGTCGCTCAGCCCCAGCATTTT,CAWSVAGGVAQPQHF
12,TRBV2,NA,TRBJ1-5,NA,TGTGCCAGCAACTCGGGGGATCAGCCCCAGCATTTT,CASNSGDQPQHF
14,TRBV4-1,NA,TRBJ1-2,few,TGCGCCAGCAGCCAAGAGGAGGGCGGCTATGGCTACACCTTC,CASSQEEGGYGYTF
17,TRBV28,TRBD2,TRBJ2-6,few,TGTGCCAGCAGTCCCATGGGAGGGGTGGCTGGGGCCAACGTCCTGACTTTC,CASSPMGGVAGANVLTF
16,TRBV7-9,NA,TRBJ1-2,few,TGCGCCAGCAGCCAAGGAAACGATCGTGGTGGTAGCGGCTACACCTTC,CASSQGNDRGGSGYTF
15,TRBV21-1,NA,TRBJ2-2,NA,TGTGCCAGCAGCACGGACACGGCGAACACCGGGGAGCTGTTTTTT,CASSTDTANTGELFF
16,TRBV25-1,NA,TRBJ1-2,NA,TGTGCCAGCAGTGAGAGGCGACAGCCCAACCTGGGCGGCTACACCTTC,CASSERRQPNLGGYTF
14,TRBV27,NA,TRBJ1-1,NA,TGTGCCAGCAGTTTCTCGCAAAGAGGGACTGAAGCTTTCTTT,CASSFSQRGTEAFF